The 8 T cell receptor beta chains below were found in one sample sequenced in a study of beta chain features in type 1 diabetes. The authors reverse transcribed all of the isolated RNA, so sequencing captured expressed TCRB transcripts. TCRdb's copy holds only in-frame clones and misses some; the assay was immunoSEQ multiplex PCR. The sample lists hundreds of thousands of clones, about 17% occurring once. Sequencing was carried out using naive CD4+ T cells from blood. These receptors were obtained from a woman between 18 and 29 years old in good health.

The gene calls are TRBV18 and TRBJ1-2; 7 bases match TRBD1. Germline-derived CDR1 and CDR2 are KGHSH and LQKENI. V trimming: 8 bases; J trimming: 5 bases; junction bases outside the gene matches: 8. The CDR3 runs 13 residues. The CDR3 DNA reads as TGTGCCAGCCACAGGGACAGAGGATATGGCTACACCTTC. Translated, it gives CASHRDRGYGYTF.

The genes are TRBV2 and TRBJ2-1; no firm D call. Trimming shortened V by 6 bases and J by 4 bases, and 13 bases separated the two germline ends. Germline lookup yields CDR1 SNHLY and CDR2 FYNNEI. This CDR3 spans 14 amino acids. DNA of the CDR3: TGTGCCAGCAGCGACGTCGGACGGTACAATGAGCAGTTCTTC. Encoded protein: CASSDVGRYNEQFF. Together with reference TRBV2 and TRBJ2-1, the CDR3 gives the full variable domain: EPEVTQTPSHQVTQMGQEVILRCVPISNHLYFYWYRQILGQKVEFLVSFYNNEISEKSEIFDDQFSVERPDGSNFTLKIRSTKLEDSAMYFCASSDVGRYNEQFFGPGTRLTVL.

In this sample, this clone turned up once. The chain links TRBV5-6 to TRBJ2-2; D is undetermined. Per germline, CDR1 SGHDT and CDR2 YYEEEE. The CDR3 is 17 amino acids. Between the trimmed V and J ends, which lost 4 bases and 5 bases, there was a span of 21 bases. CDR3 sequence (DNA): TGTGCCAGCAGCATCCTACACGGAAAGGTGGGAACCGGGGAGCTGTTTTTT. It translates to CASSILHGKVGTGELFF.

The chain employs TRBV5-6 and TRBJ2-1; D remains ambiguous. The length of the CDR3 is 15 residues. The V end lost 3 bases, the J end lost 6 bases, and 16 bases lay between the germline ends. In germline, CDR1 is SGHDT, CDR2 YYEEEE. CDR3 sequence (DNA): TGTGCCAGCAGCTCGAGAACTACTATCGTCAATGAGCAGTTCTTC. Its translation: CASSSRTTIVNEQFF.

This clone was found a few times. The chain combines TRBV15 with TRBJ2-6; perhaps TRBD1 as D (6 bases). The germline V and J ends were trimmed by 3 bases and 4 bases, with 22 bases remaining between them. Looked up from germline, CDR1 is LNHNV and CDR2 is YYDKDF (reference sequence). CDR3 length: 19 residues. This chain's CDR3 is CATSRLNRAPALGANVLTF. The CDR3 DNA is TGTGCCACCAGCAGGCTAAACAGGGCACCCGCCCTGGGGGCCAACGTCCTGACTTTC.

The V call is TRBV28, the J call TRBJ2-6; weak D call: TRBD1 (6 bases). Germline V gives CDR1 MDHEN, CDR2 SYDVKM. V was shortened by 1 base and J by 4 bases, with 17 bases between the two germline ends. The CDR3 sequence is 18 residues long. This CDR3 is CASSLLGPGASGANVLTF. In DNA, the CDR3 is TGTGCCAGCAGTTTATTAGGTCCAGGGGCCTCGGGGGCCAACGTCCTGACTTTC.

This clone came up once. The chain has TRBV7-2 and TRBJ1-2, with TRBD1 identical over 9 bases. The germline gives CDR1 SGHTA, CDR2 FQGNSA. V gave up 5 bases and J gave up 7 bases; unmatched junction bases: 8. The CDR3 covers 14 residues. The CDR3 DNA sequence: TGTGCCAGCAGCCAACGACAGGGGGTGGTTGGCTACACCTTC. It codes for CASSQRQGVVGYTF.

On this clone: At one of its ends the junction is not consistent with the germline gene, which may arise from a read error. The rearrangement joins TRBV27 to TRBJ2-7, with 7 bases matching TRBD1. The CDR3 is made up of 19 amino acids. The germline V gene has CDR1 MNHEY and CDR2 SMNVEV (reference sequence). The CDR3 nucleotides read TGTGCCAGCAGTTTCCACAGGGGTTTCGATAATCCAAGCTCCTACGAGCAGTGCTTC. It is translated as CASSFHRGFDNPSSYEQCF.